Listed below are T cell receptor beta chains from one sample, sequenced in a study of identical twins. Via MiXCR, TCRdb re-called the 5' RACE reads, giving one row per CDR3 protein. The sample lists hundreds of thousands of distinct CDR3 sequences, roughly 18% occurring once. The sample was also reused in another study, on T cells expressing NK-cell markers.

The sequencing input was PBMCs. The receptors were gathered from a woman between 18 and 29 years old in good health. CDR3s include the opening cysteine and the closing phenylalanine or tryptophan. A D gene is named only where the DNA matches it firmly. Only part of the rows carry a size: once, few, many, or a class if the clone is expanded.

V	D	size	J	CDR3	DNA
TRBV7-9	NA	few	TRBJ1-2	CASSYGTTGAYGYTF	TGTGCCAGCAGCTACGGGACGACAGGAGCCTATGGCTACACCTTC
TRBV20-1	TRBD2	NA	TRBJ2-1	CSAPYIAGGGNEQFF	TGCAGTGCTCCTTATATAGCGGGAGGGGGCAATGAGCAGTTCTTC
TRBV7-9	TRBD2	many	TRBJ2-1	CASTVGAGEGEQFF	TGTGCCAGCACTGTTGGAGCGGGAGAGGGTGAGCAGTTCTTC
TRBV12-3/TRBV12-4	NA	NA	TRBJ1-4	CASRTDREKLFF	TGTGCCAGCAGGACCGACAGAGAAAAACTGTTTTTT
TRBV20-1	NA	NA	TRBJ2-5	CSARDPSGRGQETQYF	TGCAGTGCTAGAGATCCATCCGGACGAGGCCAAGAGACCCAGTACTTC
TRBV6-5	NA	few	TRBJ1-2	CASSYSSQGSNYGYTF	TGTGCCAGCAGTTACTCGAGCCAGGGCTCTAACTATGGCTACACCTTC
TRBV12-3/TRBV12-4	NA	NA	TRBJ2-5	CASSGEGTQYF	TGTGCCAGCAGTGGGGAAGGGACCCAGTACTTC
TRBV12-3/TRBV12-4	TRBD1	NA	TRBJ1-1	CASSLGQLTEAFF	TGTGCCAGCAGTCTGGGACAGCTCACTGAAGCTTTCTTT
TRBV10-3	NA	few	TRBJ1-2	CAISEGVGHYGYTF	TGTGCCATCAGTGAGGGGGTCGGACACTATGGCTACACCTTC
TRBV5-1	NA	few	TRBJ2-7	CASPKGQPSYEQYF	TGCGCCAGCCCCAAAGGACAGCCATCCTACGAGCAGTACTTC
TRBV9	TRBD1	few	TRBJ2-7	CASSETGVAYEQYF	TGTGCCAGCAGCGAAACAGGGGTAGCCTACGAGCAGTACTTC
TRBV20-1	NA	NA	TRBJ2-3	CSLGPREATSTDTQYF	TGCAGCCTCGGCCCCCGAGAGGCGACTAGCACAGATACGCAGTATTTT
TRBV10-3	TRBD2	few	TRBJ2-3	CAISESGGRTDTQYF	TGTGCCATCAGTGAGTCTGGCGGGAGAACAGATACGCAGTATTTT
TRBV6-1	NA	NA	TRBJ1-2	CASNHPLNYGYTF	TGTGCCAGCAACCACCCCCTCAACTATGGCTACACCTTC
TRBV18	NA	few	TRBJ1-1	CASSQTQNTEAFF	TGTGCCAGCTCACAGACACAGAACACTGAAGCTTTCTTT
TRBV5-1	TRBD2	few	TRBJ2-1	CASSFTSGTYNEQFF	TGCGCCAGCAGCTTTACTAGCGGGACCTACAATGAGCAGTTCTTC
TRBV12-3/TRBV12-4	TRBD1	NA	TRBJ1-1	CASSPDRDHEAFF	TGTGCCAGCAGCCCGGACAGGGACCATGAAGCTTTCTTT
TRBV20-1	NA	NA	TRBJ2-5	CSARPEGVRETQYF	TGCAGTGCTAGACCTGAGGGCGTCCGGGAGACCCAGTACTTC
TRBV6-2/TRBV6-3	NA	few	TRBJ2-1	CASSPRVSTYNEQFF	TGTGCCAGCAGCCCGCGGGTTAGCACTTACAATGAGCAGTTCTTC
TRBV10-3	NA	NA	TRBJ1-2	CAIRRGLVDYGYTF	TGTGCCATCCGACGGGGGCTGGTAGACTATGGCTACACCTTC
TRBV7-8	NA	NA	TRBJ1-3	CASSSRGTYGNTIYF	TGTGCCAGCAGCTCCAGGGGAACGTATGGAAACACCATATATTTT
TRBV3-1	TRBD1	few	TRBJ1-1	CASTRTGLVRTEAFF	TGTGCCAGCACCCGGACAGGGCTTGTGAGAACTGAAGCTTTCTTT
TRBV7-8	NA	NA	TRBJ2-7	CASSLSVGATYEQYF	TGTGCCAGCAGCTTAAGTGTCGGGGCCACCTACGAGCAGTACTTC
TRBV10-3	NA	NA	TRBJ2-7	CAISDSSYEQYF	TGTGCCATCTCGGACAGCTCCTACGAGCAGTACTTC
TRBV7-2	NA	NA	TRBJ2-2	CASSSLAPGNTGELFF	TGTGCCAGCAGCTCCTTGGCGCCGGGTAACACCGGGGAGCTGTTTTTT
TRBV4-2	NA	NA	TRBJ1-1	CASSQEEPGGNTEAFF	TGTGCCAGCAGTCAGGAGGAGCCAGGAGGAAACACTGAAGCTTTCTTT
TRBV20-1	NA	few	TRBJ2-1	CSAVGAVYNEQFF	TGCAGTGCCGTCGGGGCAGTCTACAATGAGCAGTTCTTC
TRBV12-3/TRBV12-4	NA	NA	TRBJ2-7	CASGLQGTDEQYF	TGTGCCAGCGGGCTACAGGGTACGGACGAGCAGTACTTC
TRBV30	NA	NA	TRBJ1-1	CAWSTGHPEAFF	TGTGCCTGGAGTACGGGGCATCCTGAAGCTTTCTTT
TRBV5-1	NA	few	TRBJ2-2	CASSWGSRAGNTGELFF	TGCGCCAGCAGCTGGGGGAGTAGAGCGGGGAACACCGGGGAGCTGTTTTTT
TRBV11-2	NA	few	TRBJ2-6	CASSLTEGSGANVLTF	TGTGCCAGCAGCTTGACTGAAGGGTCTGGGGCCAACGTCCTGACTTTC
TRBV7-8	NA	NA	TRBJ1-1	CASSLPYSNTEAFF	TGTGCCAGCAGCTTACCCTACTCGAACACTGAAGCTTTCTTT